The rows below give T cell receptor beta chains drawn from one sample of a study of shared clonotypes between healthy human individuals. The protocol was immunoSEQ multiplex PCR, while the TCRdb copy is restricted to in-frame clones and leaves out a portion. Among 2 million to 2.5 million clones listed, approximately 95% were seen once. The specimen sequenced was naive CD4+ T cells from PBMCs. The receptors derive from a man in his late teens or twenties in good health. Some clones in this sample may be carry-over from other donors' samples. CDR3s include the opening cysteine and the closing phenylalanine or tryptophan. Each record gives: CDR3 DNA, CDR3 protein, clone size, V gene, J gene, D gene. A D gene is named only where the DNA matches it firmly. Clone size is stated in some rows and not others, as once, few, many or a class when expanded.

CDR3 DNA: TGTGCGACGAGCGACCAGGGGGATTATGAAAAACTGTTTTTT; CDR3 protein: CATSDQGDYEKLFF; clone size: -; V gene: TRBV30; J gene: TRBJ1-4; D gene: TRBD1
CDR3 DNA: TGCAGCGTCTCCACCCTGGGGACAGGGGGAAGGAATGGCTACACCTTC; CDR3 protein: CSVSTLGTGGRNGYTF; clone size: -; V gene: TRBV29-1; J gene: TRBJ1-2; D gene: TRBD1
CDR3 DNA: TGTGCCAGCAGGATCACAGGGGGAGCTCAGCATTTT; CDR3 protein: CASRITGGAQHF; clone size: -; V gene: TRBV28; J gene: TRBJ1-5; D gene: TRBD1
CDR3 DNA: TGTGCCAGCAGTGAGCGGGGGAGGGGCTCCTACGAGCAGTACTTC; CDR3 protein: CASSERGRGSYEQYF; clone size: -; V gene: TRBV28; J gene: TRBJ2-7; D gene: TRBD2
CDR3 DNA: TGTGCCATCAGTGAGGGACAGATTAGCACAGATACGCAGTATTTT; CDR3 protein: CAISEGQISTDTQYF; clone size: -; V gene: TRBV10-3; J gene: TRBJ2-3; D gene: -
CDR3 DNA: TGTGCCATCAGTGATCCGACAGGCAGTTCCTACAATGAGCAGTTCTTC; CDR3 protein: CAISDPTGSSYNEQFF; clone size: -; V gene: TRBV10-3; J gene: TRBJ2-1; D gene: -
CDR3 DNA: TGCGCCAGCAGCTCTGACAGGTATAATGAAAAACTGTTTTTT; CDR3 protein: CASSSDRYNEKLFF; clone size: -; V gene: TRBV5-1; J gene: TRBJ1-4; D gene: -
CDR3 DNA: TGTGCCAGCAGTCCAAAGACAGGGCGGTACTCCACCGGGGAGCTGTTTTTT; CDR3 protein: CASSPKTGRYSTGELFF; clone size: -; V gene: TRBV27; J gene: TRBJ2-2; D gene: TRBD1
CDR3 DNA: TGTGCCGTCATTGGGAGCACTGAAGCTTTCTTT; CDR3 protein: CAVIGSTEAFF; clone size: few; V gene: TRBV28; J gene: TRBJ1-1; D gene: -
CDR3 DNA: TGTGCCAGCAGCCGCGGACTGCAAAACCGAATGAACACTGAAGCTTTCTTT; CDR3 protein: CASSRGLQNRMNTEAFF; clone size: once; V gene: TRBV5-5; J gene: TRBJ1-1; D gene: -
CDR3 DNA: TGTGCCAGCAGTTACCAGGTTACCGGCACAGATACGCAGTATTTT; CDR3 protein: CASSYQVTGTDTQYF; clone size: -; V gene: TRBV6-5; J gene: TRBJ2-3; D gene: -
CDR3 DNA: TGTGCCAGCAGTTACCGGGCCCTCTATGGCTACACCTTC; CDR3 protein: CASSYRALYGYTF; clone size: once; V gene: TRBV6-5; J gene: TRBJ1-2; D gene: -
CDR3 DNA: TGCGCCAGCAGCTTGGCCAGCTACAATGAGCAGTTCTTC; CDR3 protein: CASSLASYNEQFF; clone size: once; V gene: TRBV5-1; J gene: TRBJ2-1; D gene: -
CDR3 DNA: TGTGCCAGCAGCGTAGCCGAGGACAGGGGCTACAATGAGCAGTTCTTC; CDR3 protein: CASSVAEDRGYNEQFF; clone size: -; V gene: TRBV9; J gene: TRBJ2-1; D gene: TRBD1
CDR3 DNA: TGTGCCAGCAGTTTATTCGGCAGGGGATTCGCTGGAAACACCATATATTTT; CDR3 protein: CASSLFGRGFAGNTIYF; clone size: -; V gene: TRBV27; J gene: TRBJ1-3; D gene: -
CDR3 DNA: TGTGCCAGCAGCTTAGCCGGGTTTGCTGGGGCCAACGTCCTGACTTTC; CDR3 protein: CASSLAGFAGANVLTF; clone size: -; V gene: TRBV7-9; J gene: TRBJ2-6; D gene: -
CDR3 DNA: TGTGCCAGCAGCTTTCGACCGATACCCTACGAGCAGTACTTC; CDR3 protein: CASSFRPIPYEQYF; clone size: -; V gene: TRBV5-8; J gene: TRBJ2-7; D gene: -
CDR3 DNA: TGTGCCAGCACCTGGGACAGGCGAGGGAACACTGAAGCTTTCTTT; CDR3 protein: CASTWDRRGNTEAFF; clone size: -; V gene: TRBV21-1; J gene: TRBJ1-1; D gene: -
CDR3 DNA: TGCGCCAGCAGCCCTACTCCGGGACTAGCGGGAGGCGGCACAGATACGCAGTATTTT; CDR3 protein: CASSPTPGLAGGGTDTQYF; clone size: -; V gene: TRBV5-1; J gene: TRBJ2-3; D gene: TRBD2
CDR3 DNA: TGCGCCAGCAGCCCCCGGACAGGGGGAGGCTACGAGCAGTACTTC; CDR3 protein: CASSPRTGGGYEQYF; clone size: -; V gene: TRBV4-3; J gene: TRBJ2-7; D gene: TRBD1
CDR3 DNA: TGTGCCAGCAGCCCTTACGGGCAGCCCCAGCATTTT; CDR3 protein: CASSPYGQPQHF; clone size: -; V gene: TRBV6-6; J gene: TRBJ1-5; D gene: -
CDR3 DNA: TGTGCCAGCAGCCTACTAGAGGAGAGCACAGATACGCAGTATTTT; CDR3 protein: CASSLLEESTDTQYF; clone size: -; V gene: TRBV5-4; J gene: TRBJ2-3; D gene: -
CDR3 DNA: TGTGCCAGCAGTTTTAGCGGGAGTTCCTACAATGAGCAATTCTTC; CDR3 protein: CASSFSGSSYNEQFF; clone size: once; V gene: TRBV11-1; J gene: TRBJ2-1; D gene: TRBD2
CDR3 DNA: TGTGCCAGCAGCTTAAGAGGCAGCTCCTACAATGAGCAGTTCTTC; CDR3 protein: CASSLRGSSYNEQFF; clone size: -; V gene: TRBV7-9; J gene: TRBJ2-1; D gene: -
CDR3 DNA: TGTGCCAGCAGCGTAGAGGCAGGCCGAGAAGCTTTCTTT; CDR3 protein: CASSVEAGREAFF; clone size: once; V gene: TRBV9; J gene: TRBJ1-1; D gene: -
CDR3 DNA: TGTGCCAGCTCACCGCGACAGGGGGACGAGCAGTACTTC; CDR3 protein: CASSPRQGDEQYF; clone size: -; V gene: TRBV18; J gene: TRBJ2-7; D gene: TRBD1
CDR3 DNA: TGTGCCAGCTCACCGGGACTCACAACCGGGGGGTTCTTC; CDR3 protein: CASSPGLTTGGFF; clone size: once; V gene: TRBV18; J gene: TRBJ2-1; D gene: -
CDR3 DNA: TGTGCCAGCAGCGTAAGGATATCAGGGACCCAGTACTTC; CDR3 protein: CASSVRISGTQYF; clone size: -; V gene: TRBV9; J gene: TRBJ2-5; D gene: -
CDR3 DNA: TGTGCCATCAGTGAGTCAGGTGGAAGGAGTGAGCAGTTCTTC; CDR3 protein: CAISESGGRSEQFF; clone size: -; V gene: TRBV10-3; J gene: TRBJ2-1; D gene: -
CDR3 DNA: TGCGCCAGCAGCTCTGATACTAGCGGGAGGGCCCGCTCCTACAATGAGCAGTTCTTC; CDR3 protein: CASSSDTSGRARSYNEQFF; clone size: -; V gene: TRBV5-1; J gene: TRBJ2-1; D gene: TRBD2
CDR3 DNA: TGTGCCAGCAGTGAGGGAGGTAGGGGCTACGAGCAGTACTTC; CDR3 protein: CASSEGGRGYEQYF; clone size: -; V gene: TRBV2; J gene: TRBJ2-7; D gene: -
CDR3 DNA: TGTGCCAGCTCACCACCCAGTAGGTCCTACGAGCAGTACTTC; CDR3 protein: CASSPPSRSYEQYF; clone size: -; V gene: TRBV18; J gene: TRBJ2-7; D gene: -
CDR3 DNA: TGTGCAAGCAGGTCCCTATCGGCCTCCTACAATGAGCAGTTCTTC; CDR3 protein: CASRSLSASYNEQFF; clone size: -; V gene: TRBV27; J gene: TRBJ2-1; D gene: -
CDR3 DNA: TGCGCCAGCAGCTTAGGACTAGCGGACACCAATGAGCAGTTCTTC; CDR3 protein: CASSLGLADTNEQFF; clone size: -; V gene: TRBV5-1; J gene: TRBJ2-1; D gene: TRBD2
CDR3 DNA: TGTGCCAGCAGCGACCCGGGGGAAAAACTGTTTTTT; CDR3 protein: CASSDPGEKLFF; clone size: -; V gene: TRBV6-5; J gene: TRBJ1-4; D gene: -
CDR3 DNA: TGTGCCAGCAGCTTCGGACAGCGGATAAATGAAAAACTGTTTTTT; CDR3 protein: CASSFGQRINEKLFF; clone size: once; V gene: TRBV5-6; J gene: TRBJ1-4; D gene: -
CDR3 DNA: TGTGCCATCAGGTCAACGGGACAGGGGAACTACGAGCAGTACTTC; CDR3 protein: CAIRSTGQGNYEQYF; clone size: -; V gene: TRBV10-3; J gene: TRBJ2-7; D gene: TRBD1
CDR3 DNA: TGTGCCAGCAGCTTGGAAGGCAGGGGCGAGGGCTACACCTTC; CDR3 protein: CASSLEGRGEGYTF; clone size: -; V gene: TRBV5-5; J gene: TRBJ1-2; D gene: -
CDR3 DNA: TGTGCCTGGAACAAACAGGGCTCTGGAAACACCATATATTTT; CDR3 protein: CAWNKQGSGNTIYF; clone size: -; V gene: TRBV30; J gene: TRBJ1-3; D gene: -
CDR3 DNA: TGTGCCAGCAGGGGAGGGACAGGGTCCTACAATGAGCAGTTCTTC; CDR3 protein: CASRGGTGSYNEQFF; clone size: -; V gene: TRBV2; J gene: TRBJ2-1; D gene: TRBD1
CDR3 DNA: TGCGCCAGCAGCTTGACCGGACACGGCTACGAGCAGTACTTC; CDR3 protein: CASSLTGHGYEQYF; clone size: -; V gene: TRBV5-1; J gene: TRBJ2-7; D gene: -
CDR3 DNA: TGTGCCAGCAGTTCTCAGGGTTCCGGGGCCAACGTCCTGACTTTC; CDR3 protein: CASSSQGSGANVLTF; clone size: -; V gene: TRBV6-8; J gene: TRBJ2-6; D gene: -
CDR3 DNA: TGTGCCAGCGAGGGACCGCTTTACCCCTATAGCAATCAGCCCCAGCATTTT; CDR3 protein: CASEGPLYPYSNQPQHF; clone size: -; V gene: TRBV28; J gene: TRBJ1-5; D gene: -
CDR3 DNA: TGCGCCAGCAGCTTGGCTAGCGGTAATGAGCAGTTCTTC; CDR3 protein: CASSLASGNEQFF; clone size: -; V gene: TRBV5-1; J gene: TRBJ2-1; D gene: TRBD2
CDR3 DNA: TGTGCCAGCAGCGTACCGCACAGGGGAGGGGGAAACACTGAAGCTTTCTTT; CDR3 protein: CASSVPHRGGGNTEAFF; clone size: -; V gene: TRBV5-4; J gene: TRBJ1-1; D gene: TRBD1
CDR3 DNA: TGTGCCAGCAGGGGACAGCGGCTCGTCAATGAGCAGTTCTTC; CDR3 protein: CASRGQRLVNEQFF; clone size: -; V gene: TRBV7-2; J gene: TRBJ2-1; D gene: TRBD1
CDR3 DNA: TGTGCCAGTACCTATGCAGGGTCCTACAATGAGCAGTTCTTC; CDR3 protein: CASTYAGSYNEQFF; clone size: -; V gene: TRBV19; J gene: TRBJ2-1; D gene: -
CDR3 DNA: TGTGCCATCCCCCGGGACAGAGGCTACGAGCAGTACTTC; CDR3 protein: CAIPRDRGYEQYF; clone size: -; V gene: TRBV11-3; J gene: TRBJ2-7; D gene: TRBD1